This is a list of T cell receptor beta chains from one sample in a study of T cell responses to AZD1222 COVID-19 vaccine. Clones were sequenced by immunoSEQ multiplex PCR, and TCRdb holds only the in-frame ones, with some missing. Of 150,000 to 180,000 clones detected, 90% appear once; the ten largest clones hold 1.5% to 2%. The sequencing used peripheral blood, collected on day 0 of AZD1222 vaccination. The origin of the receptors is an adult in good health. CDR3s include the opening cysteine and the closing phenylalanine or tryptophan. The D gene is left open where the match is weak. Clone size is stated in some rows and not others, as once, few, many or a class when expanded.

clone_size: few; d_call: TRBD1; cdr3_length: 14; v_call: TRBV28; j_call: TRBJ2-5; cdr3_aa: CASSADRVEETQYF; cdr3_nt: TGTGCCAGCAGTGCTGACAGGGTGGAGGAGACCCAGTACTTC
clone_size: -; d_call: -; cdr3_length: 13; v_call: TRBV9; j_call: TRBJ1-5; cdr3_aa: CASSGGGEQPQHF; cdr3_nt: TGTGCCAGCAGCGGAGGGGGGGAACAGCCCCAGCATTTT
clone_size: -; d_call: TRBD1; cdr3_length: 14; v_call: TRBV6-5; j_call: TRBJ1-2; cdr3_aa: CASREEDRAYGYTF; cdr3_nt: TGTGCCAGCAGAGAGGAGGACAGGGCCTATGGCTACACCTTC
clone_size: -; d_call: -; cdr3_length: 12; v_call: TRBV2; j_call: TRBJ2-7; cdr3_aa: CASTSSGYEQYF; cdr3_nt: TGTGCCAGCACCTCCTCCGGTTACGAGCAGTACTTC
clone_size: -; d_call: -; cdr3_length: 14; v_call: TRBV6-5; j_call: TRBJ2-1; cdr3_aa: CASSYINAYNEQFF; cdr3_nt: TGTGCCAGCAGTTATATAAATGCCTACAATGAGCAGTTCTTC
clone_size: -; d_call: -; cdr3_length: 12; v_call: TRBV10-3; j_call: TRBJ2-3; cdr3_aa: CASAPGDDTQYF; cdr3_nt: TGTGCCTCCGCCCCGGGGGACGATACGCAGTATTTT
clone_size: -; d_call: -; cdr3_length: 15; v_call: TRBV28; j_call: TRBJ1-5; cdr3_aa: CASKESAGQGQPQHF; cdr3_nt: TGTGCCAGCAAGGAATCGGCAGGGCAGGGTCAGCCCCAGCATTTT
clone_size: -; d_call: TRBD1; cdr3_length: 14; v_call: TRBV2; j_call: TRBJ1-2; cdr3_aa: CASSPGQGNGGYTF; cdr3_nt: TGTGCCAGCAGTCCGGGACAGGGGAACGGTGGCTACACCTTC
clone_size: once; d_call: TRBD1; cdr3_length: 16; v_call: TRBV15; j_call: TRBJ2-4; cdr3_aa: CATSRVPGQVPNIQYF; cdr3_nt: TGTGCCACCAGCAGGGTTCCGGGACAGGTCCCAAACATTCAGTACTTC
clone_size: -; d_call: TRBD1; cdr3_length: 13; v_call: TRBV5-4; j_call: TRBJ1-1; cdr3_aa: CASSEQGGAEAFF; cdr3_nt: TGTGCCAGCAGCGAACAGGGGGGAGCTGAAGCTTTCTTT
clone_size: -; d_call: -; cdr3_length: 15; v_call: TRBV27; j_call: TRBJ2-7; cdr3_aa: CASKIGLARSYEQYF; cdr3_nt: TGTGCCAGCAAAATTGGGTTAGCGCGCTCCTACGAGCAGTACTTC
clone_size: -; d_call: -; cdr3_length: 13; v_call: TRBV29-1; j_call: TRBJ2-1; cdr3_aa: CSVGTGTYNEQFF; cdr3_nt: TGCAGCGTTGGTACAGGAACGTACAATGAGCAGTTCTTC
clone_size: -; d_call: TRBD1; cdr3_length: 14; v_call: TRBV27; j_call: TRBJ2-7; cdr3_aa: CASRMDRSSYEQYF; cdr3_nt: TGTGCCAGCAGAATGGACAGGAGCTCCTACGAGCAGTACTTC
clone_size: -; d_call: -; cdr3_length: 16; v_call: TRBV5-4; j_call: TRBJ1-1; cdr3_aa: CASSLERPGINTEAFF; cdr3_nt: TGTGCCAGCAGCTTGGAAAGGCCGGGAATAAACACTGAAGCTTTCTTT
clone_size: -; d_call: TRBD1; cdr3_length: 15; v_call: TRBV7-9; j_call: TRBJ1-1; cdr3_aa: CASSLTGGKNTEAFF; cdr3_nt: TGTGCCAGCAGCTTGACAGGGGGCAAGAACACTGAAGCTTTCTTT
clone_size: -; d_call: -; cdr3_length: 13; v_call: TRBV11-3; j_call: TRBJ2-3; cdr3_aa: CASSLGTGDTQYF; cdr3_nt: TGTGCCAGCAGCTTAGGGACCGGAGATACGCAGTATTTT
clone_size: -; d_call: -; cdr3_length: 15; v_call: TRBV6-4; j_call: TRBJ2-2; cdr3_aa: CASSNVQFGTGELFF; cdr3_nt: TGTGCCAGCAGTAACGTCCAGTTCGGGACCGGGGAGCTGTTTTTT
clone_size: few; d_call: -; cdr3_length: 17; v_call: TRBV5-6; j_call: TRBJ2-2; cdr3_aa: CASSPPTWSGNTGELFF; cdr3_nt: TGTGCCAGCAGCCCACCGACATGGTCGGGGAACACCGGGGAGCTGTTTTTT
clone_size: few; d_call: TRBD2; cdr3_length: 19; v_call: TRBV11-3; j_call: TRBJ2-2; cdr3_aa: CASSEARAGTSGRTGELFF; cdr3_nt: TGTGCCAGCAGCGAAGCGAGGGCCGGGACTAGCGGGAGAACCGGGGAGCTGTTTTTT
clone_size: once; d_call: -; cdr3_length: 16; v_call: TRBV4-2; j_call: TRBJ2-2; cdr3_aa: CASSQVPNTNTGELFF; cdr3_nt: TGTGCCAGCAGCCAAGTTCCAAATACGAACACCGGGGAGCTGTTTTTT